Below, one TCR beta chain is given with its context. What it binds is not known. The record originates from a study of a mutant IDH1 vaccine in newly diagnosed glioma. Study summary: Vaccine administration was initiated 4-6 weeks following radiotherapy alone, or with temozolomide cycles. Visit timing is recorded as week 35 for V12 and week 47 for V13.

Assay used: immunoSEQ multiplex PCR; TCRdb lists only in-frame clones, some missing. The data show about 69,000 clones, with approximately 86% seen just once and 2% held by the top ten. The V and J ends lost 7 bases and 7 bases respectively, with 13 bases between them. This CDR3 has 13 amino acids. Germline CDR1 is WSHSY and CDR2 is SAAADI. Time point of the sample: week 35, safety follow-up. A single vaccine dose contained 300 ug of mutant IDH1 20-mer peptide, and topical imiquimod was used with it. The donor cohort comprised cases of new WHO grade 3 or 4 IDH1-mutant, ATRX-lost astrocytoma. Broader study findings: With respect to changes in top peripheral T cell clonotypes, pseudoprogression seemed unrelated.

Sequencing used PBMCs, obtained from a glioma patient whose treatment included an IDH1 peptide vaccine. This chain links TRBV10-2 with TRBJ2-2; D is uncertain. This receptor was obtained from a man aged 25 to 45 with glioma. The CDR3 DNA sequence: TGCGCCAGCATTCGGCCCCGTGGCGGGGAGCTGTTTTTT. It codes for CASIRPRGGELFF.